One TCR beta chain is described in this entry. The antigen remains undetermined. PCR used 60 Vbeta primers and 13 Jbeta primers. Using immunoSEQ multiplex PCR, the repertoire was profiled, and TCRdb retains in-frame clones only, with some absent. Across about 200,000 clones, the top ten clones capture around 0.7% of the sample. This sample is part of a study of cytomegalovirus exposure and HLA in healthy donors. Findings and caveats of the study: Later analysis suggested most CMV-associated TCR beta chains were HLA-restricted.

V was cut by 4 bases and J by 0 bases, with 11 bases left in between. The germline CDR1 and CDR2 sequences are SGDLS and YYNGEE. The CDR3 runs 14 residues. The TCR comes from a boy under 18 in good health and CMV-seronegative. Sequencing used PBMCs. V is TRBV9 and J is TRBJ2-7, with TRBD1 as a possible D gene (6 bases). CDR3 loop: CASSYGDNSYEQYF. The CDR3 nucleotides read TGTGCCAGCAGCTATGGGGACAACTCCTACGAGCAGTACTTC. Full variable domain (outside the CDR3, taken from reference TRBV9 and TRBJ2-7): DSGVTQTPKHLITATGQRVTLRCSPRSGDLSVYWYQQSLDQGLQFLIQYYNGEERAKGNILERFSAQQFPDLHSELNLSSLELGDSALYFCASSYGDNSYEQYFGPGTRLTVT.